A single T cell receptor beta chain is shown here with its context. The antigen is not known. Germline assignment: CDR1 DFQATT and CDR2 SNEGSKA (reference sequence). This CDR3 contains 17 residues. The ends were cut back, 0 bases at V and 4 bases at J, with 18 bases in the middle. This sample is part of a study of T cells after yellow fever vaccination. About the study: The SMART-Seq v4 Ultra Low Input method served to prepare the low-cell-number fractions. Broader study findings: A minor fraction of clonotypes spanned both CD4 and CD8 compartments.

TCRdb recomputed calls from the 5' RACE reads with MiXCR, one row per CDR3 protein. Of approximately 300,000 distinct CDR3 sequences in the sample, approximately 11% were seen once. The receptor was isolated from a man aged 18 to 35 who received the YFV17D yellow fever vaccine. The chain is built from TRBV20-1 and TRBJ2-2; the D gene could be TRBD1 or TRBD2 (6 bases each). This sample comprised CD4+ T cells sorted from PBMCs, obtained 45 days after the yellow fever booster vaccination. DNA of the CDR3: TGCAGTGCTAGAGATCGGACGCGTGGGGGGCGCACCGGGGAGCTGTTTTTT. Protein sequence: CSARDRTRGGRTGELFF.